A selection of T cell receptor beta chains follows, all from one sample in a study of metastatic and nonmetastatic thyroid tumors. TCRdb re-called clones from the PCR reads using MiXCR. The sample consists of about 59,000 clones, almost 30% of them appearing once. Input material: blood. The receptors derive from a female donor with papillary thyroid cancer or a benign thyroid nodule (not recorded which). Some clones in this sample may be carry-over from other donors' samples. Each CDR3 is given with its conserved first and last residue. D genes are given only for firm matches. Size values are once, few and many counts, or a class for expanded clones, and some rows have none.

j_call	v_call	d_call	clone_size	cdr3_length	cdr3_nt	cdr3_aa
TRBJ1-2	TRBV4-1	-	once	16	TGCGCCAGCAGCCAAGTCATCACAGGTCTTAACTATGGCTACACCTTC	CASSQVITGLNYGYTF
TRBJ1-2	TRBV5-1	TRBD1	-	12	TGCGCCAGCAGCTCGGACAGGGAGGGCTACACCTTC	CASSSDREGYTF
TRBJ2-1	TRBV2	-	-	16	TGTGCCAGCAGGGGCCGGACGGCGGATATAAACAATGAGCAGTTCTTC	CASRGRTADINNEQFF
TRBJ1-2	TRBV6-2/TRBV6-3	-	-	14	TGTGCCATCAGTTTGCCGGGCGGGAACAATGGCTACACCTTC	CAISLPGGNNGYTF
TRBJ1-2	TRBV20-1	-	-	12	TGCAGTGCTAGAGATCTTCACTATGGCTACACCTTC	CSARDLHYGYTF
TRBJ2-3	TRBV4-1	-	-	14	TGCGCCAGCAGCCCCGGGCCCGTCAGAGATACGCAGTATTTT	CASSPGPVRDTQYF
TRBJ2-1	TRBV6-5	TRBD2	-	17	TGTGCCAGCAGTTACTCGGGACTAGTCGGGGCCTACAATGAGCAGTTCTTC	CASSYSGLVGAYNEQFF
TRBJ2-7	TRBV7-6	TRBD1	-	15	TGTGCCAGCAGCTTAGAAGGGGGACAGGGAGGGGAGCAGTACTTC	CASSLEGGQGGEQYF
TRBJ2-7	TRBV6-2/TRBV6-3	TRBD1	-	12	TGTGCCAGCAGTTGGACAGGGTACGAGCAGTACTTC	CASSWTGYEQYF
TRBJ2-3	TRBV10-1	-	-	16	TGCGCCAGCAGTGAGGGACCCGACCGCAGCACGAATACGCAGTATTTT	CASSEGPDRSTNTQYF
TRBJ1-3	TRBV2	TRBD1	-	14	TGTGCCAGGACGACAGGGGATTCCGGAAACACCATATATTTT	CARTTGDSGNTIYF
TRBJ2-7	TRBV5-1	-	-	12	TGCGCCAGCAGCTCCGGAACGGGGGAGCAGTACTTC	CASSSGTGEQYF
TRBJ1-2	TRBV4-1	-	many	17	TGCGCCAGCAGCCAAGATCGAGTCAGGGAAACTAACTATGGCTACACCTTC	CASSQDRVRETNYGYTF
TRBJ1-4	TRBV5-4	-	-	14	TGTGCCAGCAGGAGGGCGGAGGCTAATGAAAAACTGTTTTTT	CASRRAEANEKLFF
TRBJ2-3	TRBV7-2	-	few	12	TGTGCCAGCAGCTTATACATGAATACGCAGTATTTT	CASSLYMNTQYF
TRBJ2-2	TRBV9	-	-	16	TGTGCCAGCAGCGTAGAGGGCTGGGAGGACACCGGGGAGCTGTTTTTT	CASSVEGWEDTGELFF
TRBJ2-2	TRBV20-1	-	-	16	TGCAGTGCTAGAGATTGGGCTAGCGCGAACACCGGGGAGCTGTTTTTT	CSARDWASANTGELFF
TRBJ2-2	TRBV11-3	-	-	15	TGTGCCAGCAGCTTAGCCAGTGCGATCACCGGGGAGCTGTTTTTT	CASSLASAITGELFF